This T cell receptor beta chain was captured by sequencing in a study of control samples from healthy donors and cancer patients. Measured with immunoSEQ multiplex PCR; TCRdb has only the in-frame clones, and not every one. The sample yields under 150,000 clones, approximately 89% seen once. On this clone itself: Other DNA sequences in the same sample also yield this CDR3.

The V gene lost 0 bases and the J gene lost 4 bases, with 8 bases spanning the gap. There are 13 residues in the CDR3. Germline-derived CDR1 and CDR2 are SGHRS and YFSETQ. The clonotype was recovered from a man aged 35 to 55 in good health. The rearrangement uses TRBV5-1 and TRBJ2-7; D is possibly TRBD1 (6 bases). The sample comprised blood. The CDR3 loop is CASSLDRGYEQYF. CDR3 sequence (DNA): TGCGCCAGCAGCTTGGATAGGGGGTACGAGCAGTACTTC. Complete variable domain (other parts from reference TRBV5-1 and TRBJ2-7): KAGVTQTPRYLIKTRGQQVTLSCSPISGHRSVSWYQQTPGQGLQFLFEYFSETQRNKGNFPGRFSGRQFSNSRSEMNVSTLELGDSALYLCASSLDRGYEQYFGPGTRLTVT.